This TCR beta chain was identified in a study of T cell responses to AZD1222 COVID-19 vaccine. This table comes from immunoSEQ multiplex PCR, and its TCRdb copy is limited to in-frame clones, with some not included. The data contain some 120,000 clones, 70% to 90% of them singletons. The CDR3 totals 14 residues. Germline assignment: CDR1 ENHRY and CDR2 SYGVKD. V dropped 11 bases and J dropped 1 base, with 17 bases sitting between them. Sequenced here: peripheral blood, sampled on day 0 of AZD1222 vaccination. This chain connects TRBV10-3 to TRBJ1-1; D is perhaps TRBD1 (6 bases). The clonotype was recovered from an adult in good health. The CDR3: CAAQPGHQNTEAFF. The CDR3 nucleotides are TGTGCCGCCCAGCCGGGACACCAGAACACTGAAGCTTTCTTT.